A single sample gave rise to the 7 T cell receptor beta chains below, sequenced in a study of blood T cell repertoires in COVID-19. Sequencing was performed with immunoSEQ multiplex PCR; in TCRdb, only in-frame clones are kept and a portion is missing. The sample contains a few hundred thousand clones, around four fifths of which appear only once. The source material was peripheral blood. The receptors were gathered from a woman older than 75 with active or convalescent COVID-19.

The CDR3 reads CASSAGGTGELFF. DNA for the CDR3: TGTGCCAGCAGCGCCGGGGGCACCGGGGAGCTGTTTTTT. V and J are TRBV7-3 and TRBJ2-2; possibly TRBD2 for D (6 bases). Germline V gene lookup returns CDR1 SGHTA and CDR2 FQGTGA. V lost 5 bases to trimming and J lost 4 bases, with 8 bases between them. The length of the CDR3 is 13 residues.

V gene TRBV28 combines with J gene TRBJ2-1; TRBD1 is a possible D gene (6 bases). This CDR3 is 14 amino acids long. Germline CDR1 MDHEN, CDR2 SYDVKM. Trimming pared 5 bases from V and 0 bases from J, leaving 8 bases between. CDR3 sequence (DNA): TGTGCCAGCAGTGGGACATTCTCCTACAATGAGCAGTTCTTC. It specifies CASSGTFSYNEQFF. The whole variable domain, remainder taken from reference TRBV28 and TRBJ2-1, is DVKVTQSSRYLVKRTGEKVFLECVQDMDHENMFWYRQDPGLGLRLIYFSYDVKMKEKGDIPEGYSVSREKKERFSLILESASTNQTSMYLCASSGTFSYNEQFFGPGTRLTVL.

The CDR3 region has the DNA TGTGCCAGCAGTTACTTCGCGGCGCAATACAATGAGCAGTTCTTC. This sequence encodes CASSYFAAQYNEQFF. The chain couples TRBV6-5 to TRBJ2-1, with no clear D. V lost 1 base to trimming and J lost 4 bases, with 11 bases between them. This CDR3 region has 15 residues. Germline assignment: CDR1 MNHEY and CDR2 SVGAGI.

This clone has more than one count but fewer than ten. The chain is built from TRBV4-1 and TRBJ1-5, with D perhaps TRBD1 (5 bases). Germline CDR1 reads MGHRA; CDR2 reads YSYEKL. Trimming left V 0 bases short and J 5 bases short, with 8 bases between. This CDR3 has 14 residues. The CDR3 DNA reads as TGCGCCAGCAGCCAAGAGGAAGGGGATCAGCCCCAGCATTTT. This translates into CASSQEEGDQPQHF.

The rearrangement uses TRBV9 and TRBJ2-7; 9 bases are a match to TRBD1. CDR1 is SGDLS and CDR2 is YYNGEE in the germline V gene. V shed 0 bases, J shed 3 bases, and the junction held 7 bases outside the gene matches. The CDR3 has 16 residues. CDR3 in amino acids: CASSVGDRVGLYEQYF. CDR3 coding DNA: TGTGCCAGCAGCGTAGGGGACAGGGTCGGGCTCTACGAGCAGTACTTC.

This clone was seen just once. The chain is built from TRBV3-1 (or the pseudogene TRBV3-2) and TRBJ2-5, with D perhaps matching TRBD1 (6 bases). The ends were cut back, 2 bases at V and 4 bases at J, with 11 bases in the middle. This CDR3 has 14 residues. The germline CDR1 and CDR2 sequences are LGHDT and YNNKEL (reference sequence). The CDR3 sequence is CASSQLTGGETQYF. DNA of the CDR3: TGTGCCAGCAGCCAACTGACAGGAGGAGAGACCCAGTACTTC.

The chain couples TRBV7-7 to TRBJ2-5; D is unresolved. V lost 5 bases and J 1 base, leaving 8 bases between the germline ends. This CDR3 has 13 amino acids. CDR1 SSHAT and CDR2 FNYEAQ come from the germline V gene (reference sequence). In DNA, the CDR3 is TGTGCCAGCAGCCGGAGTTCCCAAGAGACCCAGTACTTC. Its translation is CASSRSSQETQYF. Complete variable domain (other parts from reference TRBV7-7 and TRBJ2-5): GAGVSQSPRYKVTKRGQDVTLRCDPISSHATLYWYQQALGQGPEFLTYFNYEAQPDKSGLPSDRFSAERPEGSISTLTIQRTEQRDSAMYRCASSRSSQETQYFGPGTRLLVL.